This TCR beta chain is drawn from a study of identical twins. Germline V gene sequence: CDR1 DFQATT, CDR2 SNEGSKA (reference sequence). The V segment lost 6 bases and the J segment 0 bases; nucleotides outside the gene matches: 9. This CDR3 comprises 15 residues. On this clonotype itself: The antigen is undetermined.

Notes on the study in general: Diverse VJ usage suggested most zero-insertion clonotypes were not invariant T cells.

A universal primer site was incorporated via template switching, and the cDNA contained unique molecular identifiers. TCRdb re-analysed the 5' RACE reads in MiXCR, keeping a single row per CDR3 protein. The sample includes nearly 250,000 distinct CDR3 sequences, around 6.6% of them seen just once. All of the donors were Caucasians in good health. These data are also associated with another study on yellow fever vaccine responses in identical twins.

Input material: memory (CD45RO+) T cells sorted from blood. This receptor was identified in a young woman in good health. The chain links TRBV20-1 to TRBJ1-1, with 8 bases matching TRBD1. In DNA, the CDR3 is TGCAGTGCCCAGGACAGGGAGGGCATGAACACTGAAGCTTTCTTT. Amino acid sequence: CSAQDREGMNTEAFF.